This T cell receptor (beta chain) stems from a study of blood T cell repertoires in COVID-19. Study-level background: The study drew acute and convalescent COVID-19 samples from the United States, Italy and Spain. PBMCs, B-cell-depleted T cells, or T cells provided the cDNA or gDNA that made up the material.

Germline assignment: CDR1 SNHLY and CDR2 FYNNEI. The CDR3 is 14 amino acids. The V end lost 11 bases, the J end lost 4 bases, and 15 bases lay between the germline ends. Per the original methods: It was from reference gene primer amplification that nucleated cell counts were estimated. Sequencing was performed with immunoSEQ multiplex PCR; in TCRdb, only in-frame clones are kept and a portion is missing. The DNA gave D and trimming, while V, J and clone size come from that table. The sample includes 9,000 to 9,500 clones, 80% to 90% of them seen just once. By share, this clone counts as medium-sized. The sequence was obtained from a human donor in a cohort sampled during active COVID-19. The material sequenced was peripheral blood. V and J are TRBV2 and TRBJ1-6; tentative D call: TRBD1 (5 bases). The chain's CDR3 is CAGEDNDYNSPLHF. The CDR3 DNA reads TGTGCCGGAGAGGACAACGATTATAATTCACCCCTCCACTTT.